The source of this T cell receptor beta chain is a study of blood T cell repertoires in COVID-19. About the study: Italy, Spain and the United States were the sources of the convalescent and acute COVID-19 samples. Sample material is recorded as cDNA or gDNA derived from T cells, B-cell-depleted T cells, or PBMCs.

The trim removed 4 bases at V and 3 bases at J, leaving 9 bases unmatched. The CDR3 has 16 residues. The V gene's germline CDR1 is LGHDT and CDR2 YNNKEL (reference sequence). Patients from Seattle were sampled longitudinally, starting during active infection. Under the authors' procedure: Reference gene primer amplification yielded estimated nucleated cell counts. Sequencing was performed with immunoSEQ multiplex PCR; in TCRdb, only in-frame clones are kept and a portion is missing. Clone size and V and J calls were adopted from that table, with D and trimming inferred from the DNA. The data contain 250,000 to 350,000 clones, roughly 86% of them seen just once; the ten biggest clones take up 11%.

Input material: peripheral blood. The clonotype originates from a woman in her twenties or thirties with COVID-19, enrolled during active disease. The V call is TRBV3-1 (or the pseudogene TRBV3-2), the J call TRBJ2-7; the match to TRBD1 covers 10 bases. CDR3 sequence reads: CASSRGMDRGGYEQYF. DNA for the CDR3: TGTGCCAGCAGCCGTGGGATGGACAGGGGGGGCTACGAGCAGTACTTC.